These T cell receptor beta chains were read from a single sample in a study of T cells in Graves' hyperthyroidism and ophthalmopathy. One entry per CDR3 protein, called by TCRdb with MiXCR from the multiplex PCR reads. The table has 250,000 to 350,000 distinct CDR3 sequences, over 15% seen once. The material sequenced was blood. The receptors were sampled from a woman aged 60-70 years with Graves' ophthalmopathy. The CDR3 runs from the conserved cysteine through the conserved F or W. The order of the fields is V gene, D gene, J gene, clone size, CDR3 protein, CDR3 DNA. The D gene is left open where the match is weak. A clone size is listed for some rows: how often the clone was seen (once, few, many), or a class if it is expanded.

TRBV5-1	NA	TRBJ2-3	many	CASTLSGEAATDTQYF	TGCGCCAGCACCCTCTCGGGGGAGGCCGCCACAGATACGCAGTATTTT
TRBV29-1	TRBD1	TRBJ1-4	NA	CSVEDINRGDEKLFF	TGCAGCGTTGAAGACATCAACAGGGGGGATGAAAAACTGTTTTTT
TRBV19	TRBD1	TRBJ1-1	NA	CASRTGPGQSPNTEAFF	TGTGCCAGTAGGACCGGCCCGGGACAGAGCCCTAACACTGAAGCTTTCTTT
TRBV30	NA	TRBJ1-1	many	CAWSVALTETNTEAFF	TGTGCCTGGAGTGTCGCCCTGACAGAAACGAACACTGAAGCTTTCTTT
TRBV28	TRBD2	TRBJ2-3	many	CASRKGTSVPTDTQYF	TGTGCCAGCAGGAAAGGGACTAGCGTACCCACAGATACGCAGTATTTT
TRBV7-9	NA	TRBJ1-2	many	CASSKTDYGYTF	TGTGCCAGCAGCAAGACAGACTATGGCTACACCTTC
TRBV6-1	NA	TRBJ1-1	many	CASTRKTEAFF	TGTGCCAGCACGAGGAAGACTGAAGCTTTCTTT
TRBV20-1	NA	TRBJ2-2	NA	CSATQWTGELFF	TGCAGTGCCACACAGTGGACCGGGGAGCTGTTTTTT
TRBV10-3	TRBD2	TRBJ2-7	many	CAIRPTSGRSSYEQYF	TGTGCCATCAGGCCGACTAGCGGGCGCAGCTCCTACGAGCAGTACTTC
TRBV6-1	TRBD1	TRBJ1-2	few	CASSPLGQGPYGYTF	TGTGCCAGCAGCCCTCTGGGACAGGGACCCTATGGCTACACCTTC
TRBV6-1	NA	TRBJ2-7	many	CASSDSVATYEQYF	TGTGCCAGCAGTGATAGTGTTGCAACCTACGAGCAGTACTTC
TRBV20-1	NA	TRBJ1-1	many	CRIHAGRTTEAFF	TGCAGAATTCACGCAGGACGGACCACTGAAGCTTTCTTT
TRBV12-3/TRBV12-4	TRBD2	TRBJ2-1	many	CASSPSGRGHNEQFF	TGTGCCAGCAGCCCCTCCGGGAGGGGTCACAATGAGCAGTTCTTC
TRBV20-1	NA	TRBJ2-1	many	CSAGLQSSYNEQFF	TGCAGTGCCGGACTTCAGAGCTCCTACAATGAGCAGTTCTTC
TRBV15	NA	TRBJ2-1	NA	CATGGGNEQFF	TGTGCCACCGGTGGGGGGAATGAGCAGTTCTTC
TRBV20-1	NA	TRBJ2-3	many	CSARDLGRDHGTQYF	TGCAGTGCTAGAGATCTTGGTAGGGACCATGGTACGCAGTATTTT
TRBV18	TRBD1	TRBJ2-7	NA	CASSPGTGGLYEQYF	TGTGCCAGCTCACCCGGGACAGGGGGCCTCTACGAGCAGTACTTC